Below, 22 T cell receptor beta chains from the same sample are listed, as sequenced in a study of tumor-infiltrating lymphocytes in glioblastoma multiforme. Multiple V-beta primers and a C-beta primer amplified TCRB from RNA. TCRdb re-called the multiplex PCR reads through MiXCR, storing one row per CDR3 protein. The data hold more than 10,000 distinct CDR3 sequences, with around 70% observed a single time. Sequenced: brain tumor tissue. These receptors were obtained from a male donor with glioblastoma.

V usage is TRBV11-2 and J usage is TRBJ2-3, with a weak D call TRBD2 (5 bases). Germline assignment: CDR1 SGHAT and CDR2 FQNNGV. Trimming took off 2 bases at V and 5 bases at J, with 14 bases between the two ends. This CDR3 comprises 15 residues. Here the CDR3 reads CASSLRGAWIDTQYF. In DNA form, the CDR3 reads TGTGCCAGCAGCTTACGGGGAGCGTGGATAGATACGCAGTATTTT.

In this sample, this clonotype turned up many times. This may be a read error: a much more frequent sequence differs by one nucleotide. The rearrangement uses TRBV20-1 and TRBJ2-3; 11 bases are shared with TRBD2. The CDR3 loop spans 15 amino acids. The V gene end was trimmed by 5 bases and the J gene end by 1 base; junction bases not matched to a gene: 5. Germline V gene data show CDR1 as DFQATT and CDR2 as SNEGSKA (reference sequence). CDR3 amino acids: CSASLAGGRTDTQYF. The CDR3 bases are TGCAGTGCTTCGCTAGCGGGAGGACGCACAGATACGCAGTATTTT.

This clonotype is medium-sized (0.01 to 0.1%). CDR3 sequence reads: CSVNGASGFYEQYF. The CDR3 coding sequence is TGCAGCGTGAATGGGGCTAGCGGATTCTACGAGCAGTACTTC. The J gene is TRBJ2-7, the V gene TRBV29-1; TRBD2 matches at 7 bases. Per the germline V gene, CDR1 is SQVTM and CDR2 is ANQGSEA. The CDR3 loop spans 14 amino acids. V was clipped by 6 bases and J by 3 bases; unmatched bases: 11.

The chain combines TRBV4-1 with TRBJ2-7; weak D call: TRBD2 (5 bases). V lost 9 bases, J lost 0 bases, and 18 bases lay in between. The V gene's germline CDR1 is MGHRA and CDR2 YSYEKL. The CDR3 runs 15 residues. CDR3 DNA sequence: TGCGCCAGTGGCACACATAGCGAGAGCTCCTACGAGCAGTACTTC. It translates to CASGTHSESSYEQYF.

The chain links TRBV14 to TRBJ1-1; D gene unclear. The CDR3 runs 14 residues. Per germline, CDR1 SGHDN and CDR2 FVKESK. Trimming left V 2 bases short and J 4 bases short, with 11 bases between. CDR3 nucleotides: TGTGCCAGCAGCCAACTAGGGTTAGGCACTGAAGCTTTCTTT. It codes for CASSQLGLGTEAFF.

As to this clonotype: A read error may account for a junction end that differs from germline. V gene TRBV12-3 or TRBV12-4 combines with J gene TRBJ1-2; D might be TRBD1 (5 bases). The CDR3 is 18 amino acids. The CDR3 sequence: CASSPGTYKGASNHGYTF. CDR3 in DNA: TGTGCCAGCAGCCCGGGGACGTATAAAGGGGCTTCTAACCATGGCTACACCTTC.

As concerns this clonotype: This CDR3 fails to terminate in the conserved phenylalanine or tryptophan, so it likely reflects a read error. The chain carries TRBV4-1 and TRBJ1-5; no definite D call. CDR3 size: 13 residues. Per the germline V gene, CDR1 is MGHRA and CDR2 is YSYEKL. Trimming removed 0 bases at V and 5 bases at J, with 5 bases between. CDR3 in amino acids: CASSQERDQPQHL. The CDR3 DNA reads as TGCGCCAGCAGCCAAGAGCGAGATCAGCCCCAGCATTTG.

This clonotype qualifies as medium-sized. The chain links TRBV7-9 to TRBJ2-1, with no clear D. Looked up from germline, CDR1 is SEHNR and CDR2 is FQNEAQ (reference sequence). Trimming removed 7 bases from V and 1 base from J, with 14 bases in between. The CDR3 is 15 amino acids. CDR3 sequence: CASTPAAESYNEQFF. Here the CDR3 DNA reads TGTGCCAGCACCCCCGCGGCGGAATCCTACAATGAGCAGTTCTTC.

Notes on this clonotype: As the CDR3 is not closed by the conserved phenylalanine or tryptophan, this likely results from a read error. The CDR3 is CASSLTNGRASGELFL. In nucleotides, the CDR3 is TGTGCCAGCAGCCTGACTAACGGGAGGGCGTCCGGGGAGCTGTTTTTA. The rearrangement joins TRBV7-8 to TRBJ2-2; 8 bases agree with TRBD2. The CDR3 totals 16 residues. J was trimmed by 6 bases and V by 5 bases; bases with no gene match: 11. Germline V gene data show CDR1 as SGHVS and CDR2 as FQNEAQ.

This clonotype was detected only a few times. The germline gene is not matched at one end of the junction; a read error may be the cause. The genes are TRBV7-9 and TRBJ2-2; possible D gene TRBD1, 6 bases. The CDR3 consists of 15 residues. Germline V CDR1 and CDR2: SEHNR, FQNEAQ (reference sequence). Here the CDR3 DNA reads TGTGCCTGCAGCTCCAGGGGCATGAACACCGGGGAGCTGTTTTTT. As protein: CACSSRGMNTGELFF.

On this clonotype: The junction departs from the called germline gene at one end, perhaps through a read error. The CDR3 nucleotides are TGTGCCAGCAGGGCGGGACTAGCGGGAGCCGGGGGGCTGTTTTTT. It is translated as CASRAGLAGAGGLFF. This chain joins TRBV10-2 and TRBJ2-2; 14 bases are shared with TRBD2. The CDR3 has 15 amino acids. The germline V gene encodes CDR1 WSHSY and CDR2 SAAADI.

The rearrangement joins TRBV20-1 to TRBJ2-1; 10 bases align to TRBD2. From germline, CDR1 is DFQATT and CDR2 SNEGSKA (reference sequence). With V trimmed by 5 bases and J by 4 bases, 5 bases remained unmatched. The CDR3 has 14 residues. The CDR3 sequence is CSASWTSGYNEQFF. In DNA form, the CDR3 reads TGCAGTGCTTCCTGGACTAGCGGATACAATGAGCAGTTCTTC.

The rearrangement links TRBV11-2 to TRBJ2-1; D may correspond to TRBD1 or TRBD2 (6 bases each). The CDR3 length is 13 residues. Germline CDR1 reads SGHAT; CDR2 reads FQNNGV. CDR3 region: CAGSLERGDEQFF. DNA of the CDR3: TGTGCGGGCAGCTTAGAAAGGGGGGATGAGCAGTTCTTC. The full variable domain, completed using reference TRBV11-2 and TRBJ2-1, is EAGVAQSPRYKIIEKRQSVAFWCNPISGHATLYWYQQILGQGPKLLIQFQNNGVVDDSQLPKDRFSAERLKGVDSTLKIQPAKLEDSAVYLCAGSLERGDEQFFGPGTRLTVL.

The rearrangement uses TRBV6-1 and TRBJ2-7; 8 bases line up with TRBD2. The CDR3 length is 16 residues. The germline CDR1 and CDR2 sequences are MNHNS and SASEGT. This CDR3 reads CDSSALKVAGTYEQYF. The CDR3 DNA sequence: TGTGATAGCAGTGCCCTCAAAGTAGCGGGGACCTACGAGCAGTACTTC.

This rearrangement joins TRBV20-1 to TRBJ2-5, with 8 bases matching TRBD2. Germline CDR1 and CDR2: DFQATT and SNEGSKA (reference sequence). The CDR3 covers 13 residues. Unmatched junction bases numbered 17, after V lost 6 bases and J lost 14 bases. In nucleotides, the CDR3 is TGCAGTGCCCCCCGGGGGGGGGTGGAGAACCAATACTTC. Residues: CSAPRGGVENQYF.

Concerning this clonotype: The conserved final phenylalanine or tryptophan is absent from the CDR3, which likely points to a read error. The DNA is omitted, as the CDR3 cannot be located on it reliably, and the CDR3 follows TCRdb's listing. This chain links TRBV11-1 with TRBJ2-7; the D segment call TRBD1 is taken from the table without a DNA check. The CDR3 has 12 amino acids, counting both end residues. The germline gives CDR1 SGHAT, CDR2 FQDESV (reference sequence). This CDR3 is CASSGQGREQHY.

This clonotype was counted between two and nine times. The chain links TRBV4-2 to TRBJ1-2; D is ambiguous. CDR3 size: 15 residues. V lost 0 bases and J lost 6, with 14 bases in between. CDR1 is LGHNA, CDR2 YNFKEQ, per germline. The CDR3 is CASSQDLTSADGYTF. CDR3 sequence (DNA): TGTGCCAGCAGCCAAGATTTGACGTCAGCCGATGGCTACACCTTC.

CDR3: CASMLGAEADTQYF. In DNA, the CDR3 is TGTGCCAGCATGTTAGGAGCTGAGGCAGATACGCAGTATTTT. The rearrangement uses TRBV6-1 and TRBJ2-3; no definite D call. Trimming left V 7 bases short and J 4 bases short, with 15 bases between. The CDR3 extends over 14 amino acids. Germline V CDR1 and CDR2: MNHNS, SASEGT.

There are many counts of this clonotype. The CDR3 ends on some other residue instead of the conserved phenylalanine or tryptophan, so this is likely a read error. V usage is TRBV12-3 or TRBV12-4 and J usage is TRBJ2-3; TRBD2 matches at 14 bases. The CDR3 contains 18 residues. With 6 bases clipped from V and 8 bases from J, the junction kept 16 bases outside the gene matches. CDR3 bases: TGTGCCAGCAGAACCGGACTAGCGGGAGGCAAAAGGCGAGGTACGCAGTATTCT. Translation gives CASRTGLAGGKRRGTQYS.

In DNA, the CDR3 is TGCGCCAGCAGATTCGCAAGGGATCCCTACGAGCAGTACTTC. Translating gives CASRFARDPYEQYF. This chain joins TRBV5-1 and TRBJ2-7, with D uncertain. The V gene lost 5 bases and the J gene lost 2 bases, with 14 bases spanning the gap. The CDR3 runs to 14 residues. Germline V lookup: CDR1 SGHRS, CDR2 YFSETQ.

In its sample, this clonotype is medium-sized. The gene calls are TRBV12-3 or TRBV12-4 and TRBJ1-6, with D possibly being TRBD1 (5 bases). V was cut by 2 bases and J by 19 bases, with 27 bases left in between. CDR3 size: 16 residues. Written as DNA, the CDR3 is TGTGCCAGCAGTTTATCTATACAGGTCCAGGGTAGTACCAAACACTTT. Translation gives CASSLSIQVQGSTKHF.

This clonotype showed up just a few times. This is likely a read error, given that the CDR3 carries no conserved phenylalanine or tryptophan at its end. The chain carries TRBV12-3 or TRBV12-4 and TRBJ1-1; TRBD1 is a possible D gene (6 bases). This CDR3 region has 14 residues. CDR3 sequence: CASRQGLMNNEAFL. DNA for the CDR3: TGTGCCAGCAGACAGGGTCTCATGAACAATGAAGCTTTCTTA.